The entry below gives a single T cell receptor beta chain sequence along with its context. Its antigen remains unknown. Donors ranged from about 6 to 95 years old and were healthy Caucasians in Russia. A second PCR of about 7 to 11 cycles used a sample-barcoded 5' primer and a J-beta primer mix. TCRdb called the 5' RACE reads again in MiXCR, with one record for every CDR3 protein. This table has approximately 810,000 distinct CDR3 sequences, around 36% appearing once. From germline, CDR1 is SGHTA and CDR2 FQGNSA. CDR3 length: 15 amino acids. V was clipped by 3 bases and J by 3 bases; unmatched bases: 6. This specimen comes from a study of blood T cells in healthy people across ages. Study-wide results and caveats: Naive CD4+ cell counts and diversity both ran higher in long-lived than in aged donors. A roughly linear age-dependent decrease characterized TCR beta diversity per million T cells. The unknown donor CMV status may have confounded expanded clonotype changes.

The source of this sequence is a man between 18 and 35 years old in good health. Input material: blood. This chain uses TRBV7-2 with TRBJ2-3; 7 bases are shared with TRBD1. The CDR3 loop reads CASSFPTGSTDTQYF. The CDR3 bases are TGTGCCAGCAGCTTCCCGACAGGGAGTACAGATACGCAGTATTTT.